The rows below give T cell receptor beta chains drawn from one sample of a study of blood T cell repertoires in COVID-19. Clones were read by immunoSEQ multiplex PCR, and TCRdb kept only the in-frame ones, dropping some. This table has 200,000 to 300,000 clones, 75% to 85% appearing once. The sequenced sample was peripheral blood. Receptors were obtained from a human donor in a cohort sampled during active COVID-19. CDR3s include the opening cysteine and the closing phenylalanine or tryptophan.

>TRBV11-3|TRBJ2-2
CASSLDGLAGEAGELFF
>TRBV5-1|TRBJ1-1
CASTQAEGPEVF
>TRBV4-1|TRBJ2-1
CASALSPIGLAGGPVEQFF
>TRBV10-3|TRBJ2-1
CAISDPGGHRGYNEQFF
>TRBV10-3|TRBJ2-7
CAISQTGVREQYF
>TRBV7-2|TRBJ2-5
CASSSPAGSGSFETQYF
>TRBV5-1|TRBJ2-3
CASSFGGSTDTQYF
>TRBV7-9|TRBJ2-7
CASSSPRTYEQYF
>TRBV6-5|TRBJ1-4
CASRIQGTTNEKLFF
>TRBV27|TRBJ2-5
CASSFRFVGVEETQYF
>TRBV24-1|TRBJ2-1
CATMPRDKGYNEQFF
>TRBV24-1|TRBJ1-1
CATSAPGQGTEAFF
>TRBV3-1/TRBV3-2|TRBJ2-4
CASSHTTRKNIQYF
>TRBV11-2|TRBJ2-5
CASSLEDGETQYF
>TRBV5-4|TRBJ1-6
CASSLRTDSPLHF
>TRBV2|TRBJ1-6
CASSEGRTGGSPLHF
>TRBV10-3|TRBJ2-2
CAIQGSGELFF
>TRBV19|TRBJ2-3
CASSPTSGARDTQYF
>TRBV6-1|TRBJ2-5
CASSEASSSAQYF
>TRBV4-1|TRBJ2-1
CASSHPGGGITSEPYNEQFF
>TRBV19|TRBJ2-5
CASTEGGARKTQYF
>TRBV11-2|TRBJ2-7
CASSSLRDRGLEQYF
>TRBV7-9|TRBJ2-3
CASAGDRATVMQYF
>TRBV15|TRBJ2-1
CATSRARGRGEQFF
>TRBV27|TRBJ1-5
CASSFQDQPQHF
>TRBV19|TRBJ2-5
CASSLTGEETQYF
>TRBV6-5|TRBJ1-1
CASSIDPGTEAFF
>TRBV7-8|TRBJ1-1
CASQSVGTSNTEAFF
>TRBV5-4|TRBJ1-1
CASSLDRARAFF
>TRBV7-9|TRBJ2-2
CASSRLGVTTGELFF
>TRBV6-5|TRBJ2-7
CASRIRDEQYF
>TRBV30|TRBJ1-1
CAWSIQVDTEAFF
>TRBV3-1/TRBV3-2|TRBJ1-6
CASSQDPAGGNSPLHF
>TRBV27|TRBJ2-7
CASSLGTGEPYEQYF
>TRBV11-1|TRBJ2-1
CASSFSGSNHEQFF
>TRBV5-1|TRBJ2-1
CATSGTGGWDEQFF